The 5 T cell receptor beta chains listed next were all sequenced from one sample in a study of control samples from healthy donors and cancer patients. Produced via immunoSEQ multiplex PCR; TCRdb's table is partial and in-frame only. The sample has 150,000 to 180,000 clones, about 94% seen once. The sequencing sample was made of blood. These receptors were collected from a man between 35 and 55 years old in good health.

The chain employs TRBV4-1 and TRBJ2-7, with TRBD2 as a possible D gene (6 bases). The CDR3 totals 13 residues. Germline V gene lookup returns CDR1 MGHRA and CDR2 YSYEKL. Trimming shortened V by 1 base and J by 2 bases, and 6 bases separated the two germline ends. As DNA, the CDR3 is TGCGCCAGCAGCCAAGGACTAGCCTACGAGCAGTACTTC. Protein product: CASSQGLAYEQYF.

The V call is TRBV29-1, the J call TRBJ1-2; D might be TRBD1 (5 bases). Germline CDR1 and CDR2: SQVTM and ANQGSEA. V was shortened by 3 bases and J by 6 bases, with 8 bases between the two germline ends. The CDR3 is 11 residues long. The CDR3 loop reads CSVDGGDGYTF. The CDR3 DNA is TGCAGCGTTGATGGGGGAGATGGCTACACCTTC.

The CDR3 sequence is CASSLLLGGGAQTNEKLFF. In DNA form, the CDR3 reads TGCGCCAGCAGCCTCCTCTTAGGGGGGGGCGCGCAGACTAATGAAAAACTGTTTTTT. V and J are TRBV5-1 and TRBJ1-4, with a weak D call TRBD1 (6 bases). CDR3 length equals 19 residues. Germline assignment: CDR1 SGHRS and CDR2 YFSETQ. Trimming pared 4 bases from V and 2 bases from J, leaving 24 bases between.

The CDR3 loop reads CASWAGGTNEQFF. The CDR3 DNA is TGTGCCAGCTGGGCAGGGGGAACGAATGAGCAGTTCTTC. The chain carries TRBV2 and TRBJ2-1; 7 bases align to TRBD1. Germline V lookup: CDR1 SNHLY, CDR2 FYNNEI. J lost 7 bases, V lost 8 bases, and 8 bases had no gene match. CDR3 length: 13 residues. Complete variable domain (other parts from reference TRBV2 and TRBJ2-1): EPEVTQTPSHQVTQMGQEVILRCVPISNHLYFYWYRQILGQKVEFLVSFYNNEISEKSEIFDDQFSVERPDGSNFTLKIRSTKLEDSAMYFCASWAGGTNEQFFGPGTRLTVL.

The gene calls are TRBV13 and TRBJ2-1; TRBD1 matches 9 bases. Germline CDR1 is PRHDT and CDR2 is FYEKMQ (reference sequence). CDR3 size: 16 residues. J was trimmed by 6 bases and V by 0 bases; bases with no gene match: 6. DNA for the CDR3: TGTGCCAGCAGCTTAGGGGCGGACAGGGGCTTCAATGAGCAGTTCTTC. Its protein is CASSLGADRGFNEQFF.